The 21 T cell receptor beta chains in this list originate from one sample, sequenced in a study of T cell repertoires in cytomegalovirus infection. MiXCR, applied by TCRdb to the reads, yields one record per CDR3 protein. The table shows approximately 110,000 distinct CDR3 sequences, with around 30% occurring only once. What these receptors recognize is not known. The sequencing here drew on CD8+ T cells from cultured PBMCs, taken from culture after CMV antigen stimulation. These receptors came from a human donor in good health (CMV status not recorded). Some clones in this sample may be carry-over from other donors' samples.

This clonotype was observed many times. The V call is TRBV7-9, the J call TRBJ2-3; D is unclear. Germline CDR1 and CDR2: SEHNR and FQNEAQ (reference sequence). Trimming removed 4 bases from V and 1 base from J, with 18 bases in between. This CDR3 comprises 17 residues. The CDR3 bases are TGTGCCAGCAGCTCTCCACAAACTCAATTCCGCACAGATACGCAGTATTTT. It yields the protein CASSSPQTQFRTDTQYF.

In its sample, this clonotype was seen many times. The rearrangement uses TRBV12-3 or TRBV12-4 and TRBJ1-1; the D is unclear. The CDR3 extends over 12 amino acids. The ends were cut back, 3 bases at V and 4 bases at J, with 6 bases in the middle. The CDR3 sequence is CASSFFTTEAFF. In DNA form, the CDR3 reads TGTGCCAGCAGTTTTTTTACCACTGAAGCTTTCTTT.

A single count supports this clonotype. The rearrangement uses TRBV19 and TRBJ1-1; possible D gene TRBD1, 6 bases. Trimming took off 4 bases at V and 5 bases at J, with 17 bases between the two ends. The CDR3 has 15 residues. The germline V gene encodes CDR1 LNHDA and CDR2 SQIVND (reference sequence). DNA for the CDR3: TGTGCCAGTAGTAGCTTTGCAGGGGCCTTGACTGAAGCTTTCTTT. This gives the protein CASSSFAGALTEAFF.

The rearrangement joins TRBV29-1 to TRBJ1-2, with D possibly being TRBD1 (5 bases). The CDR3 runs 13 residues. Germline CDR1 reads SQVTM; CDR2 reads ANQGSEA. The V gene lost 3 bases and the J gene lost 0 bases, with 8 bases spanning the gap. As DNA, the CDR3 is TGCAGCGTTGAGGACAAGACTAACTATGGCTACACCTTC. The encoded protein is CSVEDKTNYGYTF.

This sequence joins TRBV6-1 and TRBJ2-1; possible D gene TRBD2, 7 bases. V was cut by 5 bases and J by 8 bases, with 16 bases left in between. Germline-derived CDR1 and CDR2 are MNHNS and SASEGT. The CDR3 loop spans 14 amino acids. CDR3 nucleotide sequence: TGTGCCAGCAGTTTGGGGGGGGGCATGGATGAGCAGTTCTTC. It specifies CASSLGGGMDEQFF.

This clonotype was detected only a few times. The chain combines TRBV5-6 with TRBJ1-5, with D hard to call. V lost 4 bases and J 6 bases, leaving 11 bases between the germline ends. CDR1 and CDR2 from the germline V gene are SGHDT and YYEEEE. This CDR3 has 13 amino acids. Written as DNA, the CDR3 is TGTGCCAGCAGCCCAACGGACGGTCAGCCCCAGCATTTT. It yields the protein CASSPTDGQPQHF.

Of note for this clonotype: Since a much larger clone is just one base distant, this may be a read error. The chain links TRBV7-2 to TRBJ1-5; 8 bases map to TRBD1. This CDR3 contains 16 residues. The germline V gene encodes CDR1 SGHTA and CDR2 FQGNSA. The CDR3 sequence is CASSLTGGHSNQHQHF. CDR3 DNA sequence: TGTGCCAGCAGCTTAACAGGGGGTCACAGCAATCAGCACCAGCATTTT.

The V and J genes are TRBV5-1 and TRBJ2-1; 9 positions agree with TRBD1. V shed 4 bases, J shed 13 bases, and the junction held 12 bases outside the gene matches. Germline CDR1 is SGHRS and CDR2 is YFSETQ. This CDR3 is built from 14 residues. The CDR3 coding sequence is TGCGCCAGCAGCCCGCGGACAGGGGAGACTAGACAGTTCTTC. Encoded protein: CASSPRTGETRQFF.

This clonotype was counted between two and nine times. The chain couples TRBV6-1 to TRBJ2-5, with D perhaps assigned TRBD1 or TRBD2 (5 bases each). Germline lookup yields CDR1 MNHNS and CDR2 SASEGT. V was trimmed by 11 bases and J by 1 base, leaving 17 bases between them. The CDR3 length is 14 residues. CDR3 coding DNA: TGTGCCCCGGGGAACAGGATTGGCCAAGAGACCCAGTACTTC. As protein: CAPGNRIGQETQYF.

The genes are TRBV6-6 and TRBJ2-7; weak D call: TRBD2 (6 bases). The CDR3 extends over 15 amino acids. CDR1 is MNHNY and CDR2 is SVGAGI in the germline V gene (reference sequence). V was clipped by 4 bases and J by 1 base, with 14 bases between them. Here the CDR3 reads CASSLLDGLSYEQYF. The CDR3 DNA is TGTGCCAGCAGTTTATTGGACGGACTATCCTACGAGCAGTACTTC.

This clonotype has more than one count but fewer than ten. This rearrangement joins TRBV4-1 to TRBJ2-1; TRBD2 agrees at 7 bases. With 0 bases clipped from V and 5 bases from J, the junction kept 13 bases outside the gene matches. The CDR3 consists of 18 residues. Germline values: CDR1 MGHRA, CDR2 YSYEKL. The CDR3 nucleotides are TGCGCCAGCAGCCAAGATCCTCCCCTAGCGGCACCAAACAATGAGCAGTTCTTC. Translation gives CASSQDPPLAAPNNEQFF.

The sample holds a few counts of this clonotype. The chain combines TRBV28 with TRBJ2-5; 8 bases match TRBD2. The CDR3 length is 17 residues. Germline assignment: CDR1 MDHEN and CDR2 SYDVKM. After removal of 3 bases from V and 3 bases from J, the junction contained 12 bases not matched to a gene. The chain's CDR3 is CASSFMAYTGGEETQYF. CDR3 DNA: TGTGCCAGCAGTTTTATGGCCTACACGGGGGGGGAAGAGACCCAGTACTTC.

The V call is TRBV19, the J call TRBJ1-6; D uncertain. Per the germline V gene, CDR1 is LNHDA and CDR2 is SQIVND (reference sequence). V was cut by 3 bases and J by 6 bases, with 18 bases left in between. The CDR3 runs to 17 residues. CDR3 in amino acids: CASSILGGILSNSPLHF. The CDR3 DNA follows: TGTGCCAGTAGTATTCTCGGCGGGATTTTAAGTAATTCACCCCTCCACTTT.

The chain links TRBV7-6 to TRBJ2-6; 12 nucleotides agree with TRBD1. Losses at the gene ends were 0 bases for V and 1 base for J; bases not matched to a gene: 7. In germline, CDR1 is SGHVS, CDR2 FNYEAQ. The CDR3 has 20 residues. Here the CDR3 DNA reads TGTGCCAGCAGCTTAGCCGGGGACAGGGGGCCGGAGTCTGGGGCCAACGTCCTGACTTTC. This translates into CASSLAGDRGPESGANVLTF.

The sample holds a few counts of this clonotype. The V and J genes are TRBV7-9 and TRBJ1-2; TRBD1 matches 10 bases. Germline V CDR1 and CDR2: SEHNR, FQNEAQ (reference sequence). CDR3 length: 16 amino acids. V lost 5 bases and J lost 2; bases outside the gene matches: 8. The CDR3 DNA reads TGTGCCAGCAGCGGCCCGGGACAGGGGTTAAACTATGGCTACACCTTC. It yields the protein CASSGPGQGLNYGYTF.

This clonotype has more than one count but fewer than ten. J is TRBJ2-5 and V is TRBV4-1, with TRBD2 matching 8 bases. J lost 2 bases, V lost 4 bases, and 6 bases had no gene match. The CDR3 contains 15 residues. Germline CDR1 is MGHRA and CDR2 is YSYEKL. The CDR3 DNA reads as TGCGCCAGCAGCCCTGAGCGGGGGAGACAAGAGACCCAGTACTTC. Translation gives CASSPERGRQETQYF.

This clonotype was seen a handful of times. The V call is TRBV7-9, the J call TRBJ2-2; D ambiguous. Germline-derived CDR1 and CDR2 are SEHNR and FQNEAQ (reference sequence). The CDR3 length is 16 residues. V lost 6 bases to trimming and J lost 0 bases, with 14 bases between them. The CDR3 DNA sequence: TGTGCCAGCAGTTGGGCGGAAAGCCCGAACACCGGGGAGCTGTTTTTT. Protein sequence: CASSWAESPNTGELFF.

This clonotype was seen ten or more times. The chain uses TRBV7-9 and TRBJ2-2; D is unclear. Germline V gene data show CDR1 as SEHNR and CDR2 as FQNEAQ (reference sequence). The V end was cut by 7 bases, the J end by 1 base, with 16 bases between. The CDR3 spans 16 residues. The CDR3 sequence: CASTYRLLLNTGELFF. CDR3 bases: TGTGCCAGCACCTACCGACTGCTGCTGAACACCGGGGAGCTGTTTTTT. The entire variable domain, with the rest obtained from reference TRBV7-9 and TRBJ2-2, is as follows: DTGVSQNPRHKITKRGQNVTFRCDPISEHNRLYWYRQTLGQGPEFLTYFQNEAQLEKSRLLSDRFSAERPKGSFSTLEIQRTEQGDSAMYLCASTYRLLLNTGELFFGEGSRLTVL.

V and J are TRBV7-8 and TRBJ2-2; D ambiguous. The CDR3 is 16 residues long. Germline V lookup: CDR1 SGHVS, CDR2 FQNEAQ. The V gene lost 1 base and the J gene lost 4 bases, with 13 bases spanning the gap. CDR3 bases: TGTGCCAGCAGCTTAGATCTACCGTTAGCCACCGGGGAGCTGTTTTTT. Its protein is CASSLDLPLATGELFF.

This clonotype was counted many times. The chain recombines TRBV27 with TRBJ1-1, with D unresolved. Germline V CDR1 and CDR2: MNHEY, SMNVEV (reference sequence). V shed 5 bases and J shed 4 bases, with 8 bases lying between them. The CDR3 extends over 12 amino acids. CDR3 protein: CASSQGPTEAFF. CDR3 nucleotides: TGTGCCAGCAGTCAAGGTCCCACTGAAGCTTTCTTT.

The V and J genes are TRBV12-5 and TRBJ2-3; 9 bases match TRBD1. The CDR3 is made up of 15 amino acids. Germline V gene sequence: CDR1 LGHNT, CDR2 FRNRAP. Unmatched junction bases numbered 6, after V lost 4 bases and J lost 4 bases. The CDR3 sequence is CASGSDRGGADTQYF. Written as DNA, the CDR3 is TGTGCTAGTGGTTCGGACAGGGGAGGGGCAGATACGCAGTATTTT.